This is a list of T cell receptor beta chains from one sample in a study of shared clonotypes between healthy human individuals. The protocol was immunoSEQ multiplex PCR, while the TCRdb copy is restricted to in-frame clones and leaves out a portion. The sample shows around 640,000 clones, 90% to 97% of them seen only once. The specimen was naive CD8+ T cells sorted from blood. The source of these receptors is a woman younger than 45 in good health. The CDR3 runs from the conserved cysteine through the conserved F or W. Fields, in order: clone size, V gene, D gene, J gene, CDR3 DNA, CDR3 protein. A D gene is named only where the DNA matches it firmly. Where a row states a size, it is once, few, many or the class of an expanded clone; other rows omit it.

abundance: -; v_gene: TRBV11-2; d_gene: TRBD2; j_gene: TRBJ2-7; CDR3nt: TGTGCCAGCAGCGCCGGGACTAGTATCGAGCAGTACTTC; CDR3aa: CASSAGTSIEQYF
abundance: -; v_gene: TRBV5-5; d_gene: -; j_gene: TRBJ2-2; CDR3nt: TGTGCCAGCAGCTTGGGGGGATTAGCCGGGGAGCTGTTTTTT; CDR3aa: CASSLGGLAGELFF
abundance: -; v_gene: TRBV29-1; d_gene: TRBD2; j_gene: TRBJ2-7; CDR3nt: TGCAGCGTTGTTAGCGGGAGCTCCTACTACGAGCAGTACTTC; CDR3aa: CSVVSGSSYYEQYF
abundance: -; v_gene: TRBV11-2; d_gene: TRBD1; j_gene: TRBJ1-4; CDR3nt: TGTGCCAGCAGCCCCAACAGGGGGAAAGGTGAAAAACTGTTTTTT; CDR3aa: CASSPNRGKGEKLFF
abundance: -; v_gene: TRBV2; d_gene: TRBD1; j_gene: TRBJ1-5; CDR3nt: TGTGCCAGCACGGGACAGGGGGATGCGCCCCAGCATTTT; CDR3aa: CASTGQGDAPQHF
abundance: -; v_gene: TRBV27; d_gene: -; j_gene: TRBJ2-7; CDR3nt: TGTGCCAGCAGTTCCGGACCAAGCTCCTACGAGCAGTACTTC; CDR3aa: CASSSGPSSYEQYF
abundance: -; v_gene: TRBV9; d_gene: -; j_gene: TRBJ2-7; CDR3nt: TGTGCCAGCAGCCCCGGGGGCGGCGGGACATACGAGCAGTACTTC; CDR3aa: CASSPGGGGTYEQYF
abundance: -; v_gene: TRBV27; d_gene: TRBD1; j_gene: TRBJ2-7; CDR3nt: TGTGCCAGCGGTAACCAGGACAGGGCCTACGAGCAGTACTTC; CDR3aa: CASGNQDRAYEQYF
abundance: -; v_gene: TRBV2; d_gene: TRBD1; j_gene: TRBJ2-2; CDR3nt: TGTGCCAGCAGTGGGGCGGACAGGGCCGGGGAGCTGTTTTTT; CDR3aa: CASSGADRAGELFF
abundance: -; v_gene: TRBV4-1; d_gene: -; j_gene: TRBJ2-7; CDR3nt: TGCGCCAGCAGCCAAGAAAGGGGTGAGCAGTACTTC; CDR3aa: CASSQERGEQYF
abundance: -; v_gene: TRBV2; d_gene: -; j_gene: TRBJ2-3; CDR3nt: TGTGCCAGCAGTGCCGGGACACTCCTTAGCACAGATACGCAGTATTTT; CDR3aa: CASSAGTLLSTDTQYF
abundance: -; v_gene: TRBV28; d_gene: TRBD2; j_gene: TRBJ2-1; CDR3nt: TGTGCCAGCAGTTCGGGACTAGCGGGAGACTGGTACAATGAGCAGTTCTTC; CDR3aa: CASSSGLAGDWYNEQFF
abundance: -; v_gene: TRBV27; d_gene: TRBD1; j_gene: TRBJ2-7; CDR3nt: TGTGCCAGCAGAGCGACAGGGGGCTACGAGCAGTACTTC; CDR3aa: CASRATGGYEQYF
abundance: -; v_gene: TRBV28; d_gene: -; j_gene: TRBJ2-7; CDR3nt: TGTGCCAGCAGCCCACCGGACGGAGTCTACGAGCAGTACTTC; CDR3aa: CASSPPDGVYEQYF
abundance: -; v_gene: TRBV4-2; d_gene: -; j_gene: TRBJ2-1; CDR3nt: TGTGCCAGCAGCCAAGAGGAGGCGGGGTACAATGAGCAGTTCTTC; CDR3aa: CASSQEEAGYNEQFF
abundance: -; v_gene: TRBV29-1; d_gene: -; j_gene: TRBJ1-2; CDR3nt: TGCAGCGTTGAAGAGGGGACGCAAACCTATGGCTACACCTTC; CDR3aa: CSVEEGTQTYGYTF
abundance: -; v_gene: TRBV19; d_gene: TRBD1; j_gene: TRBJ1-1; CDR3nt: TGTGCCAGTAGTATAGATGGGACAGGGGATTTGGAAGCTTTCTTT; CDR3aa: CASSIDGTGDLEAFF
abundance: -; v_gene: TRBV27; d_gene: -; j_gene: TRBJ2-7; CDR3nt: TGTGCCAGCAGGGACTCCTACGAGCAGTACTTC; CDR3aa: CASRDSYEQYF
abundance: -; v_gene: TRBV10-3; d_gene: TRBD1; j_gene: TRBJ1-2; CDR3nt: TGTGCCATCAGTGACCAGCCGGACAGGCCGGCTAACTATGGCTACACCTTC; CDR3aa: CAISDQPDRPANYGYTF
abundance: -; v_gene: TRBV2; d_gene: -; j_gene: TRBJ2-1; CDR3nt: TGTGCCGCCATGACGGTCCAGAAGTGGGCGGGCGGCTCCTACAATGAGCAGTTCTTC; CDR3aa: CAAMTVQKWAGGSYNEQFF
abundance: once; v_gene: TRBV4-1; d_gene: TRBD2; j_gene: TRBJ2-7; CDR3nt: TGCGCCAGCAGCCAATACGGGACTAGCGGGAGCTATGAGCAGTACTTC; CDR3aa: CASSQYGTSGSYEQYF
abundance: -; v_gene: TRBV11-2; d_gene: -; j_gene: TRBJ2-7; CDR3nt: TGTGCCAGCAGCTTTAGCGGAGACTACGAGCAGTACTTC; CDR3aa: CASSFSGDYEQYF
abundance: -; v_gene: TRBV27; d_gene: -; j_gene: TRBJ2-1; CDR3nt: TGTGCCAGCAGTTTAGCAGGGAGTGATGAGCAGTTCTTC; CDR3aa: CASSLAGSDEQFF
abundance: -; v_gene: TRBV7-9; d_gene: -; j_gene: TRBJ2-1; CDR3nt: TGTGCCAGCAGCCCCTGGGCGGGACAGTTAGGTGAGCAGTTCTTC; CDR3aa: CASSPWAGQLGEQFF
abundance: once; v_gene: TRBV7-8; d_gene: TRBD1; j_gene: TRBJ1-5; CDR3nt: TGTGCCAGCAGCCAGGGGACAGGGGTTTATAGCAATCAGCCCCAGCATTTT; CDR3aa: CASSQGTGVYSNQPQHF
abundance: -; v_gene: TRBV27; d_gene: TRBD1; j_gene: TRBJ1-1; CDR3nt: TGTGCCAGCAGGGCAGACAGGGTGAACACTGAAGCTTTCTTT; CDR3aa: CASRADRVNTEAFF
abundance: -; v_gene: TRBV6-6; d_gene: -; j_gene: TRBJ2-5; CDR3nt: TGTGCCAGCAGCTACTTCGTTGGGTCCCAAGAGACCCAGTACTTC; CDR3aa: CASSYFVGSQETQYF
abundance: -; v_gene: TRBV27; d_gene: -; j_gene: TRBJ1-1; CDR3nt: TGTGCCAGCAGTTTATACCCCGTCCCGAACACTGAAGCTTTCTTT; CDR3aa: CASSLYPVPNTEAFF
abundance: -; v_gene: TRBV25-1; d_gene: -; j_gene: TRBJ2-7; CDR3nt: TGTGCCAGCAGTGAATGGGGGGAGCAGTACTTC; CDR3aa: CASSEWGEQYF
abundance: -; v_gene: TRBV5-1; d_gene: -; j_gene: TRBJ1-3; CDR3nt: TGCGCCAGCGGCCAAGGCAACTCTGGAAACACCATATATTTT; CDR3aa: CASGQGNSGNTIYF
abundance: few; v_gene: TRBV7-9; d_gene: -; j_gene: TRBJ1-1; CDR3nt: TGTGCCAGCAGCTTAGGAGGGGTAGGCACTGAAGCTTTCTTT; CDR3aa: CASSLGGVGTEAFF
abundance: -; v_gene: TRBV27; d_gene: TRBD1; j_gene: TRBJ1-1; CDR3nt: TGTGCCAGCAGTTTGTTAGGGGGCTCCACTGAAGCTTTCTTT; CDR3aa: CASSLLGGSTEAFF
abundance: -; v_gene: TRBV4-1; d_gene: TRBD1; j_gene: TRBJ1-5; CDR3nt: TGCGCCAGCAGCCAGTTGGGCCGGGACAGGGCCGGTCAGCCCCAGCATTTT; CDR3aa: CASSQLGRDRAGQPQHF
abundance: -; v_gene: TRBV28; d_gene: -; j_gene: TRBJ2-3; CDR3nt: TGTGCCAGCAGTTTGACTAGTTACGGCACAGATACGCAGTATTTT; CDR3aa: CASSLTSYGTDTQYF
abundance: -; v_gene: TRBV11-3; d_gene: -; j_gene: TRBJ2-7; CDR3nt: TGTGCCAGCAGCTCCCCGAGGGTCGCGACAACCCCCTACGAGCAGTACTTC; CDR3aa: CASSSPRVATTPYEQYF
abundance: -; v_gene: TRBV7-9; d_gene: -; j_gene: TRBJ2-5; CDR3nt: TGTGCCAGCAGACCTACAGGTCGGGAGACCCAGTACTTC; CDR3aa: CASRPTGRETQYF
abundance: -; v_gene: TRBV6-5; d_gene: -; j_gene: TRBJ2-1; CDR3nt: TGTGCCAGCAGTTACCACGGGGCCAGTGAGCAGTTCTTC; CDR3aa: CASSYHGASEQFF
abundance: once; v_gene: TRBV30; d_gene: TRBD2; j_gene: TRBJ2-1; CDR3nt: TGTGCCTGGAGCAGTGGGACTAACTACAATGAGCAGTTCTTC; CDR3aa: CAWSSGTNYNEQFF
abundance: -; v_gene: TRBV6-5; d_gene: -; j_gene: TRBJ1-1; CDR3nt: TGTGCCAGCAGTTACTCGACAGCTAACACTGAAGCTTTCTTT; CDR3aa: CASSYSTANTEAFF
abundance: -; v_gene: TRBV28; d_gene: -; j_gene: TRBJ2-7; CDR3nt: TGTGCCAGCAGTTTCCGGGTTGTTGGCGAGCAGTACTTC; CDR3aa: CASSFRVVGEQYF
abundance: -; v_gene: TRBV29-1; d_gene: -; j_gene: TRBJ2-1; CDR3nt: TGCAGCGGCCAAATCTACAATGAGCAGTTCTTC; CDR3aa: CSGQIYNEQFF
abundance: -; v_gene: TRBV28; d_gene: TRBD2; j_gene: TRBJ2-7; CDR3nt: TGTGCCAGCAGACATCTAGCGGGTTTATCCGACGAGCAGTACTTC; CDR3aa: CASRHLAGLSDEQYF
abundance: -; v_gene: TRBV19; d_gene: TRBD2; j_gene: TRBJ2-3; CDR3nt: TGTGCCAGTAGTCCATTAGCGGGAGGCACAGATACGCAGTATTTT; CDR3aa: CASSPLAGGTDTQYF
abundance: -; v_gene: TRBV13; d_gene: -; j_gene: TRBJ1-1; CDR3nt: TGTGCCAGCAGTCAGACAGAACTTTACACTGAAGCTTTCTTT; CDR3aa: CASSQTELYTEAFF
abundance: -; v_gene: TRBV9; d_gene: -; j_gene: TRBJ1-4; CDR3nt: TGTGCCAGCAGCTTTTCGAGTCAAACGGGTGAAAAACTGTTTTTT; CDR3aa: CASSFSSQTGEKLFF
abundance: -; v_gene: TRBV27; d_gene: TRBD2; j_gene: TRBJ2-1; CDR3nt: TGTGCCAGTTCGAGCGGGAGGGGCAATGAGCAGTTCTTC; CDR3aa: CASSSGRGNEQFF
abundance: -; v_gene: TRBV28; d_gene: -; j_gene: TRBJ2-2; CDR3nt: TGTGCCAGCAGTTTAAGTTTTGGGTTCACCGGGGAGCTGTTTTTT; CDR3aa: CASSLSFGFTGELFF
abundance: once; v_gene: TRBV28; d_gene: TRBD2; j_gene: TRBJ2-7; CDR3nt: TGTGCCAGCAGTTTATATCCCCCCCGATTAGCGGGAGCCGACGAGCAGTACTTC; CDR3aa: CASSLYPPRLAGADEQYF
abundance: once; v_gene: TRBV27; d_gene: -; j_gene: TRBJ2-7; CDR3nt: TGTGCCAGCAGCAGCCAGCGCGGATTTTACGAGCAGTACTTC; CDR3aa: CASSSQRGFYEQYF
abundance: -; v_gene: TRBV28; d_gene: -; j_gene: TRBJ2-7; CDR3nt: TGTGCCAGCAGCAAAGCGGCTTCCTACGAGCAGTACTTC; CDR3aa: CASSKAASYEQYF
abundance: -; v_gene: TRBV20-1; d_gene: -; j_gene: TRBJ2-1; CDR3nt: TGCAGTGCTAGTTACTACAATGAGCAGTTCTTC; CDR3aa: CSASYYNEQFF
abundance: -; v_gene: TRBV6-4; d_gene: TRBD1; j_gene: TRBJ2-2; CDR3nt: TGTGCCAGCAGTGACAGGGACAGGGGGGCCGGGGAGCTGTTTTTT; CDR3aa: CASSDRDRGAGELFF
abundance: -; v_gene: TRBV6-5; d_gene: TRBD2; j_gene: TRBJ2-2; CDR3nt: TGTGCCAGCAGTTACTCTAGCGGGAGGCCTACCGGGGAGCTGTTTTTT; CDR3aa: CASSYSSGRPTGELFF